This TCR beta chain was identified during a study of T cells in Graves' hyperthyroidism and ophthalmopathy. Study in general: Upon initial diagnosis and before any treatment, peripheral blood was collected.

Study-wide points: Stable hyperthyroidism was told apart from ophthalmopathy by a model built on 13 V-J features.

Fresh peripheral blood, roughly 10 ml, was the source of the PBMCs. The investigators amplified TCR beta CDR3 regions from RNA transcripts. HTBI primers were employed in a first-round RT-PCR of the TCR CDR3. TCRdb processed the multiplex PCR reads anew with MiXCR; each CDR3 protein has one entry. Seen here are hundreds of thousands of distinct CDR3 sequences, roughly 14% observed once, and the top ten hold around an eighth. At least ten counts were recorded for this clonotype. What it recognizes is unknown. Trimming removed 3 bases from V and 8 bases from J, with 11 bases in between. CDR3 length equals 14 residues.

The sequence came from a woman between 45 and 65 years old with Graves' ophthalmopathy. The source material was blood. The chain links TRBV12-3 or TRBV12-4 to TRBJ1-6; D is unclear. The CDR3 loop reads CASSFLGRDSPLHF. The CDR3 coding sequence is TGTGCCAGCAGTTTCTTGGGTCGGGATTCACCCCTCCACTTT.